This passage covers 18 T cell receptor beta chains from one sample sequenced in a study of blood T cell repertoires in COVID-19. TCRdb keeps only in-frame clones here, not all; method: immunoSEQ multiplex PCR. This sample carries under 250,000 clones, roughly 85% of them seen once, and the ten largest clones take approximately 9%. Sequenced sample: PBMCs or T cells enriched from blood (not recorded which). These receptors were collected from a woman aged 45-60 years with acute COVID-19.

The chain combines TRBV7-9 with TRBJ2-1; weak D call: TRBD2 (5 bases). This CDR3 contains 15 residues. V dropped 5 bases and J dropped 5 bases, with 16 bases sitting between them. Germline-derived CDR1 and CDR2 are SEHNR and FQNEAQ (reference sequence). The DNA for the CDR3 is TGTGCCAGCAGCCCCCTACGGGGTAGGGACAATGAGCAGTTCTTC. Its translation is CASSPLRGRDNEQFF.

The table lists this clone with a few counts. The rearrangement joins TRBV13 to TRBJ1-1; TRBD1 might be the D (6 bases). Germline CDR1 and CDR2: PRHDT and FYEKMQ (reference sequence). This CDR3 contains 16 residues. The V and J ends lost 4 bases and 0 bases respectively, with 15 bases between them. The CDR3 here is CASSSNRAVMNTEAFF. The CDR3 nucleotides are TGTGCCAGCAGCTCTAACAGGGCCGTGATGAACACTGAAGCTTTCTTT. The full variable domain, with the rest looked up from reference TRBV13 and TRBJ1-1, is AAGVIQSPRHLIKEKRETATLKCYPIPRHDTVYWYQQGPGQDPQFLISFYEKMQSDKGSIPDRFSAQQFSDYHSELNMSSLELGDSALYFCASSSNRAVMNTEAFFGQGTRLTVV.

The genes are TRBV2 and TRBJ1-3, with 7 bases lining up with TRBD1. V lost 8 bases to trimming and J lost 4 bases; unmatched junction nucleotides: 5. This CDR3 has 13 residues. Germline CDR1 is SNHLY and CDR2 is FYNNEI. In DNA form, the CDR3 reads TGTGCCAGCTTCCGAGGGGGCGGAAACACCATATATTTT. This encodes CASFRGGGNTIYF.

The chain combines TRBV2 with TRBJ1-2; TRBD1 might be the D (5 bases). V dropped 10 bases and J dropped 8 bases, with 20 bases sitting between them. This CDR3 region has 13 residues. The germline gives CDR1 SNHLY, CDR2 FYNNEI. The CDR3: CATPDRGAGGYTF. The CDR3 DNA reads TGTGCCACCCCTGATAGGGGCGCGGGGGGCTACACCTTC. The variable domain in full, completed from reference TRBV2 and TRBJ1-2, reads EPEVTQTPSHQVTQMGQEVILRCVPISNHLYFYWYRQILGQKVEFLVSFYNNEISEKSEIFDDQFSVERPDGSNFTLKIRSTKLEDSAMYFCATPDRGAGGYTFGSGTRLTVV.

The rearrangement uses TRBV21-1 and TRBJ1-5; the listed D gene, TRBD1, was not tested against the DNA. TRBV21-1 is deemed a pseudogene. The CDR3 length is 15 residues. The CDR3 here is CASRNRTERKQPQHF. CDR3 nucleotides: TGTGCCTCACGGAACCGGACAGAGAGGAAACAGCCCCAGCATTTT.

The chain carries TRBV3-1 (or the pseudogene TRBV3-2) and TRBJ1-4; 7 bases align to TRBD1. This CDR3 has 14 amino acids. Per the germline V gene, CDR1 is LGHDT and CDR2 is YNNKEL (reference sequence). V shed 2 bases, J shed 8 bases, and the junction held 5 bases outside the gene matches. Here the CDR3 reads CASSQRGLGEKLFF. Written as DNA, the CDR3 is TGTGCCAGCAGCCAAAGGGGGCTAGGGGAAAAACTGTTTTTT.

This rearrangement joins TRBV13 to TRBJ1-1; possibly TRBD1 for D (6 bases). V lost 5 bases and J 7 bases, leaving 11 bases between the germline ends. The CDR3 spans 12 residues. Germline V gives CDR1 PRHDT, CDR2 FYEKMQ (reference sequence). For the CDR3, the DNA is TGTGCCAGCAGCCGGTGGACAGTTGAAGCTTTCTTT. Translation gives CASSRWTVEAFF.

The chain employs TRBV6-4 and TRBJ1-2; D is possibly TRBD1 (6 bases). V shed 0 bases and J shed 7 bases, with 9 bases lying between them. This CDR3 comprises 13 residues. Looked up from germline, CDR1 is MRHNA and CDR2 is SNTAGT. The CDR3 region is CASSDSGRGGYTF. The CDR3 nucleotides read TGTGCCAGCAGTGACTCCGGCAGGGGTGGCTACACCTTC.

V gene TRBV6-5 combines with J gene TRBJ1-4; no reliable D call. Per the germline V gene, CDR1 is MNHEY and CDR2 is SVGAGI. The CDR3 is made up of 15 amino acids. Deletions cut 6 bases from V and 2 bases from J, with 13 bases between. Written as DNA, the CDR3 is TGTGCCAGCAGGTCCTGGGTACAGACTAATGAAAAACTGTTTTTT. It yields the protein CASRSWVQTNEKLFF.

This chain uses TRBV30 with TRBJ1-6; 11 bases align to TRBD1. Per the germline V gene, CDR1 is GTSNPN and CDR2 is SVGIG (reference sequence). The V segment lost 4 bases and the J segment 10 bases; nucleotides outside the gene matches: 9. This CDR3 has 15 residues. The CDR3 reads CAWMEVGQGASPLHF. In nucleotides, the CDR3 is TGTGCCTGGATGGAGGTCGGACAGGGGGCATCACCCCTCCACTTT. Full variable domain (outside the CDR3, taken from reference TRBV30 and TRBJ1-6): SQTIHQWPATLVQPVGSPLSLECTVEGTSNPNLYWYRQAAGRGLQLLFYSVGIGQISSEVPQNLSASRPQDRQFILSSKKLLLSDSGFYLCAWMEVGQGASPLHFGNGTRLTVT.

This clone was detected only once. This chain uses TRBV19 with TRBJ2-5; no reliable D call. The CDR3 loop spans 14 amino acids. Trimming left V 9 bases short and J 1 base short, with 15 bases between. Germline V gene lookup returns CDR1 LNHDA and CDR2 SQIVND (reference sequence). The CDR3 protein is CASRLQSSQETQYF. CDR3 bases: TGTGCCAGCCGATTACAGTCAAGCCAAGAGACCCAGTACTTC.

The V and J genes are TRBV6-4 and TRBJ1-1, with D possibly being TRBD1 (5 bases). CDR3 length equals 18 residues. Trimming left V 0 bases short and J 1 base short, with 18 bases between. The germline CDR1 and CDR2 sequences are MRHNA and SNTAGT. The DNA of the CDR3 is TGTGCCAGCAGTGACTCGTCAAAGGGGTATCTTGGGAACACTGAAGCTTTCTTT. Protein: CASSDSSKGYLGNTEAFF.

Points on this clone: A junction boundary mismatches the germline segment, possibly from a read error. The chain is built from TRBV19 and TRBJ1-5; D ambiguous. CDR3 size: 15 residues. The germline V gene has CDR1 LNHDA and CDR2 SQIVND (reference sequence). CDR3 DNA: TGTGCCAGTAGTATAAGGGATTATAGCGATCAGCCCCAGCATTTT. Protein: CASSIRDYSDQPQHF.

The chain uses TRBV28 and TRBJ2-1; no clear D gene. The CDR3 is made up of 12 amino acids. V was trimmed by 6 bases and J by 0 bases, leaving 3 bases between them. CDR1 and CDR2 from the germline V gene are MDHEN and SYDVKM. CDR3 amino acids: CASSVSYNEQFF. DNA of the CDR3: TGTGCCAGCAGCGTCTCCTACAATGAGCAGTTCTTC. The variable domain in full, with the rest retrieved from reference TRBV28 and TRBJ2-1, is DVKVTQSSRYLVKRTGEKVFLECVQDMDHENMFWYRQDPGLGLRLIYFSYDVKMKEKGDIPEGYSVSREKKERFSLILESASTNQTSMYLCASSVSYNEQFFGPGTRLTVL.

In its sample, this clone was seen once. This chain uses TRBV5-4 with TRBJ2-3, with D unresolved. Germline V gene data show CDR1 as SGHNT and CDR2 as YYREEE (reference sequence). The V gene lost 9 bases and the J gene lost 1 base, with 12 bases spanning the gap. This CDR3 has 13 residues. The CDR3 sequence: CATSPEGTDTQYF. The CDR3 coding sequence is TGTGCCACCAGTCCTGAGGGCACAGATACGCAGTATTTT.

The chain carries TRBV18 and TRBJ1-1; D gene unclear. Germline CDR1 KGHSH, CDR2 LQKENI. There are 14 residues in the CDR3. V gave up 3 bases and J gave up 3 bases, with 11 bases separating them. CDR3 residues: CASSPRELYTEAFF. CDR3 nucleotides: TGTGCCAGCTCACCCCGAGAGTTGTACACTGAAGCTTTCTTT.

The chain links TRBV10-3 to TRBJ1-1; tentatively, D is TRBD1 (5 bases). Germline assignment: CDR1 ENHRY and CDR2 SYGVKD. With 3 bases removed from V and 3 bases from J, the gap between germline ends came to 11 bases. The CDR3 is 14 amino acids. CDR3: CAISDPTDYTEAFF. CDR3 nucleotides: TGTGCCATCAGTGACCCGACAGATTACACTGAAGCTTTCTTT.

In this sample, this clone turned up once. A read error may account for a junction end that differs from germline. CDR3 bases: TGTGCTAGCAGCCCCACTAAAGAAACCGGGGAGCTGTTTTTT. Encoded protein: CASSPTKETGELFF. The V gene is TRBV7-7, the J gene TRBJ2-2; no firm D call. The germline V gene has CDR1 SSHAT and CDR2 FNYEAQ (reference sequence). The CDR3 is made up of 14 amino acids.